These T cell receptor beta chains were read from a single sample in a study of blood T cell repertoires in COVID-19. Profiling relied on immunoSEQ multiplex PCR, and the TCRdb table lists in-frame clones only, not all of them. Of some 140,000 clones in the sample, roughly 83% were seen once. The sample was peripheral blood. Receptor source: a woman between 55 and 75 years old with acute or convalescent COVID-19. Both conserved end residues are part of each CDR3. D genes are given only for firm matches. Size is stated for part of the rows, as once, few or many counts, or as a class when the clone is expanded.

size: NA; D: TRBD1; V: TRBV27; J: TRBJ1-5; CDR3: CASSSGTGYSNQPQHF; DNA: TGTGCCAGCAGTTCCGGGACAGGATATAGCAATCAGCCCCAGCATTTT
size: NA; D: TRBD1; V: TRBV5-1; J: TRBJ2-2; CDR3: CASSLGGGGTVNTGELFF; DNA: TGCGCCAGCAGCTTGGGAGGAGGTGGGACAGTGAACACCGGGGAGCTGTTTTTT
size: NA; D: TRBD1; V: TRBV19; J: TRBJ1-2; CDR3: CASSMTGARPYGYTF; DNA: TGTGCCAGTAGTATGACAGGGGCAAGGCCTTATGGCTACACCTTC
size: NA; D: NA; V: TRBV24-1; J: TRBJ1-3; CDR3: CATSDLTDWSGNTIYF; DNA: TGTGCCACCAGTGATTTGACTGATTGGTCTGGAAACACCATATATTTT
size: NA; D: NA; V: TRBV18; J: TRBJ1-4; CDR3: CASSLTVTGATNEKLFF; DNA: TGTGCCAGCTCCCTCACTGTTACCGGGGCAACTAATGAAAAACTGTTTTTT
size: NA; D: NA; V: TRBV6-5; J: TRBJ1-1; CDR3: CASSYRQVNTEAFF; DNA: TGTGCCAGCAGTTACAGGCAGGTGAACACTGAAGCTTTCTTT
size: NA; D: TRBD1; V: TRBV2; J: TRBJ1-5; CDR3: CASRRDRADGQPQHF; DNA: TGTGCCAGCAGGAGGGACAGGGCGGATGGTCAGCCCCAGCATTTT
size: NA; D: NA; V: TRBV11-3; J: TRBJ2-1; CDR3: CASSLGAVQSYNEQFF; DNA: TGTGCCAGCAGCTTAGGAGCGGTTCAGTCCTACAATGAGCAGTTCTTC
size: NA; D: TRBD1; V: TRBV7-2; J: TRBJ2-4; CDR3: CASSSGQLAKNIQYF; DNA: TGTGCCAGCAGCTCGGGACAGCTAGCCAAAAACATTCAGTACTTC
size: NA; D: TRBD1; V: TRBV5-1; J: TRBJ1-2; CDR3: CASSLGTGIGYTF; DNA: TGCGCCAGCAGCCTGGGGACAGGGATTGGCTACACCTTC
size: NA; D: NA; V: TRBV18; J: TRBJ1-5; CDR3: CASSPNRAVTNQPQHF; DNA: TGTGCCAGCTCACCAAACAGGGCCGTTACCAATCAGCCCCAGCATTTT
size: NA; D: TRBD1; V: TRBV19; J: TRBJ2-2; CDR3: CASSIQGATGELFF; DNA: TGTGCCAGTAGTATCCAGGGGGCTACCGGGGAGCTGTTTTTT
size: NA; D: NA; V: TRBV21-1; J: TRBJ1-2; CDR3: CASSSLPSTFLSSYGYTF; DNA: TGTGCCAGCAGCAGCCTCCCGAGCACTTTCCTTTCGTCCTATGGCTACACCTTC
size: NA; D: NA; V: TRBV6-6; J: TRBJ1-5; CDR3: CASSYSTQGSQPQHF; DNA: TGTGCCAGCAGTTACTCGACCCAGGGGTCTCAGCCCCAGCATTTT
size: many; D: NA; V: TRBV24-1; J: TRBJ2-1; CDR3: CATTGQGRDNEQFF; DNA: TGTGCCACCACTGGCCAGGGAAGGGACAATGAGCAGTTCTTC
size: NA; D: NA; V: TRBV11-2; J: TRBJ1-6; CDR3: CASSSSRGLGSPLHF; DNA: TGTGCCAGCAGCTCCTCTAGGGGTCTAGGGTCACCCCTCCACTTT
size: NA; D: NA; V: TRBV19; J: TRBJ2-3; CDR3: CASRERSSTDTQYF; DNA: TGTGCCAGTAGGGAGCGTTCTAGCACAGATACGCAGTATTTT
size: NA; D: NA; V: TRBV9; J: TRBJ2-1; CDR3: CASSATGLQFF; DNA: TGTGCCAGCAGCGCGACAGGACTCCAGTTCTTC
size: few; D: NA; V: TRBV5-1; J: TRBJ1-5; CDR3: CASSLGGLGNQPQHF; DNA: TGCGCCAGCAGCTTGGGGGGACTGGGGAATCAGCCCCAGCATTTT
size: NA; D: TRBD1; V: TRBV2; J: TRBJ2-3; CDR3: CASARTSGQGVVGTDTQYF; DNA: TGTGCCAGTGCCAGGACGTCGGGACAGGGGGTTGTGGGGACAGATACGCAGTATTTT
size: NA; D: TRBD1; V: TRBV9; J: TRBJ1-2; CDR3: CASSVDFRDRADNYGYTF; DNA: TGTGCCAGCAGCGTAGATTTTAGGGACAGGGCCGATAACTATGGCTACACCTTC
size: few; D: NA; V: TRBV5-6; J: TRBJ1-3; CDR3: CASSFGRGNTIYF; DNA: TGTGCCAGCAGCTTTGGGCGGGGGAACACCATATATTTT
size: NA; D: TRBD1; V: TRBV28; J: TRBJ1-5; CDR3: CANQPGGGNQPQHF; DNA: TGTGCCAACCAACCAGGGGGCGGCAATCAGCCCCAGCATTTT
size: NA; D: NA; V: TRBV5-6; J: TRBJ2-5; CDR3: CASFPQGQETQYF; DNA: TGTGCCAGCTTCCCCCAGGGTCAAGAGACCCAGTACTTC
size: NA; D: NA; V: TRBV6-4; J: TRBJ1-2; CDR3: CASSDERHLGYGYTF; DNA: TGTGCCAGCAGTGATGAAAGGCATCTAGGCTATGGCTACACCTTC
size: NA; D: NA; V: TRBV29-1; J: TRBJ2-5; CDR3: CSVEVGEQETQYF; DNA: TGCAGCGTTGAGGTCGGGGAGCAAGAGACCCAGTACTTC
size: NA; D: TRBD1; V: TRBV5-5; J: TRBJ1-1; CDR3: CASSLVRGITEAFF; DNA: TGTGCCAGCAGCTTGGTCAGGGGGATCACTGAAGCTTTCTTT
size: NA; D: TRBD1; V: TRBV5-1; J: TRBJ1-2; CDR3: CASSLGQGDYGYTF; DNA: TGCGCCAGCAGCTTGGGACAGGGAGACTATGGCTACACCTTC
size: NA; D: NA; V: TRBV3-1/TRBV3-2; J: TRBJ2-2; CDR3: CASSQSGSGTGELFF; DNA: TGTGCCAGCAGCCAGTCGGGATCGGGGACCGGGGAGCTGTTTTTT
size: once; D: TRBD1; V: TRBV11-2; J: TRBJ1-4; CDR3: CASSVGTVNEKLFF; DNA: TGTGCCAGCAGCGTCGGGACAGTTAATGAAAAACTGTTTTTT
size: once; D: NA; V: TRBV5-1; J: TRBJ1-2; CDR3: CASSFTPQTNYGYTF; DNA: TGCGCCAGCAGCTTTACTCCACAGACTAACTATGGCTACACCTTC
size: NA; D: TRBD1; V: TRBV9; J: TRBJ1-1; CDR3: CASSVGQGGEAFF; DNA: TGTGCCAGCAGCGTAGGACAGGGAGGTGAAGCTTTCTTT
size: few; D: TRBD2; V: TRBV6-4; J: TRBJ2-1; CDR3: CASSEVGAGGSEQFF; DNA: TGTGCCAGCAGTGAAGTTGGGGCGGGGGGATCTGAGCAGTTCTTC